This TCR beta chain was identified in a study of OX40 agonist ivuxolimab in advanced cancers. Across the whole study: Dosing consisted of intravenous ivuxolimab at 0.01 to 10 mg/kg every 2 weeks. Study-wide findings and caveats: Expanded clones were, on average, more numerous in CD8+ T cells than in CD4+. Clonal expansion from baseline to week 6 occurred in both CD4+ and CD8+ T cells.

Germline V gene data show CDR1 as KGHSH and CDR2 as LQKENI. The V end lost 3 bases, the J end lost 7 bases, and 15 bases lay between the germline ends. CDR3 length: 14 residues. Profiled with immunoSEQ multiplex PCR; TCRdb holds only in-frame clones, not every one. Found here are some 90,000 clones, around nine tenths of them singletons; the top ten hold around 0.28%. Details on this clone: The antigen remains unidentified.

No patient had autoimmune disease or received systemic immunosuppression. The starting material was CD4+ or CD8+ T cells sorted from blood, obtained in a trial of the OX40 agonist ivuxolimab. This TCR came from an adult with an advanced solid tumor such as melanoma, head and neck, liver or kidney cancer. The chain has TRBV18 and TRBJ2-5; a weak D match, TRBD1 (6 bases). The CDR3 reads CASSPSGEGGTQYF. DNA for the CDR3: TGTGCCAGCTCACCGTCTGGGGAAGGGGGGACCCAGTACTTC.